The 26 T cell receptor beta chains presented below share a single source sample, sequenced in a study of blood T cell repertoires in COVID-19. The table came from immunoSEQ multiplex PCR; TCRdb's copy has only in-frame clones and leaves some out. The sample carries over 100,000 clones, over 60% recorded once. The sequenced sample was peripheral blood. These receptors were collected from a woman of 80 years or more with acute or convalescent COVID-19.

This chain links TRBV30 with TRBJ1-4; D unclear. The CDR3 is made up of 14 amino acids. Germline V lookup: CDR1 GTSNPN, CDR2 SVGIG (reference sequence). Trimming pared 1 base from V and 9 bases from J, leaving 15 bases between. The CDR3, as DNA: TGTGCCTGGAGTGCCTTATCCGGGGTGCAAAAACTGTTTTTT. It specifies CAWSALSGVQKLFF.

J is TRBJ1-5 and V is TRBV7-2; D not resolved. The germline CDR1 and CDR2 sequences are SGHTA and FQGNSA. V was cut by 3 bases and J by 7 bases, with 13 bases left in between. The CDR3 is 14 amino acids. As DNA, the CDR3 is TGTGCCAGCAGCTTTGGGAGTCTAGGCCAGCCCCAGCATTTT. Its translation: CASSFGSLGQPQHF.

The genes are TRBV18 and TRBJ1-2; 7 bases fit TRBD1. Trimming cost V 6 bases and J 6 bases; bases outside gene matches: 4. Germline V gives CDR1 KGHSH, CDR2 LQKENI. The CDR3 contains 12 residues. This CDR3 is CASSQTGDGYTF. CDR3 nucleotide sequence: TGTGCCAGCTCTCAAACAGGGGATGGCTACACCTTC.

In nucleotides, the CDR3 is TGTGCCAGCAGTCCCTTAAATCAGCCCCAGCATTTT. Translating gives CASSPLNQPQHF. J is TRBJ1-5 and V is TRBV28; no definite D call. This CDR3 has 12 amino acids. Per the germline V gene, CDR1 is MDHEN and CDR2 is SYDVKM. V was pared by 5 bases and J by 4 bases, with 6 bases between.

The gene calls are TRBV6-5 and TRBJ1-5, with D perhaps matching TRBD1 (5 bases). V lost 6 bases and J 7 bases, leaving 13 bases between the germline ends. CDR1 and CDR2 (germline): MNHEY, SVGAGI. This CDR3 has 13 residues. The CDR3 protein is CASRRRRDQPQHF. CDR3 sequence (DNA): TGTGCCAGCAGGAGGAGGAGGGACCAGCCCCAGCATTTT.

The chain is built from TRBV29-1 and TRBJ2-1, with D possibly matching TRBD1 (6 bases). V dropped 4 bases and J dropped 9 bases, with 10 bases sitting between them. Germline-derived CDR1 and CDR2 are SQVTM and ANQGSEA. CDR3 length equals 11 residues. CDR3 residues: CSVGRGSEQFF. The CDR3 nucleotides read TGCAGCGTTGGTAGGGGGAGTGAGCAGTTCTTC.

DNA for the CDR3: TGCGCCAGCAGCTATCAGGGGTCCACTGAAGCTTTCTTT. Its protein is CASSYQGSTEAFF. V and J are TRBV5-1 and TRBJ1-1, with D perhaps matching TRBD1 (6 bases). Per the germline V gene, CDR1 is SGHRS and CDR2 is YFSETQ. The CDR3 has 13 amino acids. V dropped 3 bases and J dropped 4 bases, with 10 bases sitting between them.

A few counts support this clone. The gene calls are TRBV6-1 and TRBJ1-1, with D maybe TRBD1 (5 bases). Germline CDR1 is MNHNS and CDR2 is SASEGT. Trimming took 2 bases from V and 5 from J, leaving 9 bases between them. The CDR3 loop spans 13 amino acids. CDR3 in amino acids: CASSENRLTEAFF. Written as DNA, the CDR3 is TGTGCCAGCAGTGAAAACAGGCTTACTGAAGCTTTCTTT.

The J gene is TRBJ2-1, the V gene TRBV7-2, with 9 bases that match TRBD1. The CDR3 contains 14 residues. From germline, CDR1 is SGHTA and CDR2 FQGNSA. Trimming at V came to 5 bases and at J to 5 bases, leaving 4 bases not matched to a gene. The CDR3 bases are TGTGCCAGCAGCGCCCGGGACAGGGACAATGAGCAGTTCTTC. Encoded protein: CASSARDRDNEQFF.

This CDR3 reads CASSSGPGTSKNEQFF. The CDR3 bases are TGTGCCAGCAGCTCAGGCCCCGGGACTAGCAAGAATGAGCAGTTCTTC. The V and J genes are TRBV11-3 and TRBJ2-1; 9 bases are shared with TRBD2. Losses at the gene ends were 4 bases for V and 7 bases for J; bases not matched to a gene: 11. The CDR3 runs 16 residues. The germline V gene has CDR1 SGHNT and CDR2 YENEEA.

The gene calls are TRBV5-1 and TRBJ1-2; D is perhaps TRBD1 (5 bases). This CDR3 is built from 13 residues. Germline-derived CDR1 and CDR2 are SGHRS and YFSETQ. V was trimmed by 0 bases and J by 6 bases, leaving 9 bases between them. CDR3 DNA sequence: TGCGCCAGCAGCTTGGCGACAGCTGATGGCTACACCTTC. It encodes CASSLATADGYTF. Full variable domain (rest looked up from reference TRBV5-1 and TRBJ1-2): KAGVTQTPRYLIKTRGQQVTLSCSPISGHRSVSWYQQTPGQGLQFLFEYFSETQRNKGNFPGRFSGRQFSNSRSEMNVSTLELGDSALYLCASSLATADGYTFGSGTRLTVV.

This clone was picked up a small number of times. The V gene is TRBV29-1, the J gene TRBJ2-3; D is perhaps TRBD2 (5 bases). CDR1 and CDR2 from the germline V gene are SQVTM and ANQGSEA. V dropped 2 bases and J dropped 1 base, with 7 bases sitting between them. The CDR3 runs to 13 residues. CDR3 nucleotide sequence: TGCAGCGTTGAATTCGGGGGCACAGATACGCAGTATTTT. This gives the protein CSVEFGGTDTQYF.

This CDR3 is CASSILTGGPSPANYGYTF. In DNA form, the CDR3 reads TGTGCCAGTAGTATTCTGACAGGGGGCCCCTCACCAGCTAACTATGGCTACACCTTC. This chain connects TRBV19 to TRBJ1-2; 10 positions agree with TRBD1. V lost 3 bases, J lost 0 bases, and 13 bases stayed unmatched. This CDR3 contains 19 residues. Per germline, CDR1 LNHDA and CDR2 SQIVND (reference sequence).

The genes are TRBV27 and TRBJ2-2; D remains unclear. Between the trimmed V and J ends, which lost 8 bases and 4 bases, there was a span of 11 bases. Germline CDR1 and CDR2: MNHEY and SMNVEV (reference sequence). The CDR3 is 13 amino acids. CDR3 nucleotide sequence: TGTGCCAGCGAAGAGAGAACCACCGGGGAGCTGTTTTTT. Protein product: CASEERTTGELFF.

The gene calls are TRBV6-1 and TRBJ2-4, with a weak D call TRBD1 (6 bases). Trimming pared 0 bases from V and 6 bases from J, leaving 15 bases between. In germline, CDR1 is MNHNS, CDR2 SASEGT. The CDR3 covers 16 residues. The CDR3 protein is CASSEAPTGPINIQYF. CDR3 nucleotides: TGTGCCAGCAGTGAAGCCCCGACAGGACCTATAAACATTCAGTACTTC.

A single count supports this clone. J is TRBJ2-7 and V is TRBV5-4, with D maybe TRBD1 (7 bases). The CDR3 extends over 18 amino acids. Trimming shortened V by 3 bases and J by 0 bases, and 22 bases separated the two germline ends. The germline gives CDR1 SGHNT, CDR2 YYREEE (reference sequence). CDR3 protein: CASSSSELPDRSSYEQYF. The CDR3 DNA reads TGTGCCAGCAGCTCTAGCGAACTACCGGACAGGAGCTCCTACGAGCAGTACTTC.

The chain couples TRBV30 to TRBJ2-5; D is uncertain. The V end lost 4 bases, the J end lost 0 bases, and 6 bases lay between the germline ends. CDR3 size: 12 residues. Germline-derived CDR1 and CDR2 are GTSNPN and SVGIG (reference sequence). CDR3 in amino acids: CAWKQYQETQYF. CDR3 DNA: TGTGCCTGGAAACAGTACCAAGAGACCCAGTACTTC.

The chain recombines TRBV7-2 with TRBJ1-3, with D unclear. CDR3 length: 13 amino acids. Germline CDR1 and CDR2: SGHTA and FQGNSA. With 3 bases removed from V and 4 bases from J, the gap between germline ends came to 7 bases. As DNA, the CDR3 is TGTGCCAGCAGCTTGCGGCACGGAAACACCATATATTTT. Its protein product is CASSLRHGNTIYF.

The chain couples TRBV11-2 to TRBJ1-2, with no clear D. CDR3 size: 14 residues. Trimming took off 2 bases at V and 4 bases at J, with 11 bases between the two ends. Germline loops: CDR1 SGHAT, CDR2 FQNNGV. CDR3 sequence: CASSLSYRSYGYTF. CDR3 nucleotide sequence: TGTGCCAGCAGCTTATCTTACAGATCCTATGGCTACACCTTC.

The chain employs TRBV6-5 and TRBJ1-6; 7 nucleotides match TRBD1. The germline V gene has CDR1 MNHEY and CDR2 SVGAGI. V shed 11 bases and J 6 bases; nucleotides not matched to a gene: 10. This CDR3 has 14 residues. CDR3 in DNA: TGTGCCTCTCGGAGGGGACAGCTTAATTCACCCCTCCACTTT. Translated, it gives CASRRGQLNSPLHF.

CDR3 loop: CASCRTGDRNTEAFF. CDR3 DNA sequence: TGCGCCAGCTGCCGGACAGGGGACCGGAACACTGAAGCTTTCTTT. The genes are TRBV10-2 and TRBJ1-1, with TRBD1 matching 9 bases. Trimming took 8 bases from V and 1 from J; bases not matched to a gene: 8. The germline CDR1 and CDR2 sequences are WSHSY and SAAADI. This CDR3 is 15 amino acids long.

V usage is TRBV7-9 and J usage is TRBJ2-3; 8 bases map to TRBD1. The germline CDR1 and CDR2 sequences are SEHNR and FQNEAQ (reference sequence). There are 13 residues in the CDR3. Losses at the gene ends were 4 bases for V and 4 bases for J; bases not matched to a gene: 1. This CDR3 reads CASSSTGADTQYF. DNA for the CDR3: TGTGCCAGCAGCTCGACAGGGGCAGATACGCAGTATTTT.

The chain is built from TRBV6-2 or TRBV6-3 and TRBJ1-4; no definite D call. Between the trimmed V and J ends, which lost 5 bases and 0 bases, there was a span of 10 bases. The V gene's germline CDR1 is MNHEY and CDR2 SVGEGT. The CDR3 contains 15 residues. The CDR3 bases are TGTGCCAGCAGTACTCGATCTACAACTAATGAAAAACTGTTTTTT. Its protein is CASSTRSTTNEKLFF.

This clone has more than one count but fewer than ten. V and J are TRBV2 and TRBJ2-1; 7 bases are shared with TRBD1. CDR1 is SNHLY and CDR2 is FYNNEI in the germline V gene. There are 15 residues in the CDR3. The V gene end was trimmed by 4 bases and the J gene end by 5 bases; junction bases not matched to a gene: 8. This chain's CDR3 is CASSVRGLRDNEQFF. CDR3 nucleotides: TGTGCCAGCAGTGTAAGGGGGCTAAGGGACAATGAGCAGTTCTTC.

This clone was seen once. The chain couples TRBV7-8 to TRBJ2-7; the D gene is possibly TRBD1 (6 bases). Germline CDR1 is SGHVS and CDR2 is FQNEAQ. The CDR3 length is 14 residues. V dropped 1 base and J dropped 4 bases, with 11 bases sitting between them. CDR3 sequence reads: CASSLGPGAYEQYF. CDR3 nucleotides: TGTGCCAGCAGCTTAGGGCCAGGGGCGTACGAGCAGTACTTC.

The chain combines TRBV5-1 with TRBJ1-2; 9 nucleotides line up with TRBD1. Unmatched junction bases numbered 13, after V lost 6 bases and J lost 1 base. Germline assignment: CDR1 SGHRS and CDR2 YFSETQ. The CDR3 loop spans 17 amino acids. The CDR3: CASTPGTGSLSNYGYTF. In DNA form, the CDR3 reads TGCGCCAGCACCCCTGGGACAGGGTCTTTGAGTAACTATGGCTACACCTTC. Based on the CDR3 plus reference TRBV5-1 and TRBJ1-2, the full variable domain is KAGVTQTPRYLIKTRGQQVTLSCSPISGHRSVSWYQQTPGQGLQFLFEYFSETQRNKGNFPGRFSGRQFSNSRSEMNVSTLELGDSALYLCASTPGTGSLSNYGYTFGSGTRLTVV.